A selection of T cell receptor beta chains follows, all from one sample in a study of high-grade serous ovarian cancer treatment subgroups. Here immunoSEQ multiplex PCR was the method, and the copy in TCRdb shows in-frame clones only, minus some. Counted here are some 27,000 clones, under 90% occurring once; the ten biggest clones make up 2.1%. Sequenced: tumor tissue. The source of these receptors is a human donor with high-grade serous ovarian cancer. Both conserved end residues are part of each CDR3.

V gene	J gene	CDR3 protein
TRBV29-1	TRBJ1-4	CSAGQFGAGEKLFF
TRBV6-1	TRBJ1-4	CASVDSWGRGEKLFF
TRBV9	TRBJ2-7	CASSQGRSSYEQYF
TRBV7-2	TRBJ1-2	CASSLGVNSYGYTF
TRBV7-3	TRBJ2-1	CASSLEGLTPQFF
TRBV7-9	TRBJ1-2	CASSFQGEVSYTF
TRBV6-5	TRBJ1-2	CATRGGTEIYGYTF
TRBV28	TRBJ2-1	CAIQSTGTGYNEQFF
TRBV25-1	TRBJ2-1	CASSAGSGMDEQFF
TRBV7-9	TRBJ2-7	CASSRSRDGSYEQYF
TRBV6-1	TRBJ2-2	CASRGDVNTGELFF
TRBV21-1	TRBJ1-1	CASSRQDLGVGNTEAFF
TRBV28	TRBJ1-1	CAGRDGLNTEAFF
TRBV29-1	TRBJ2-7	CSVESWGGSGEQYF
TRBV6-5	TRBJ2-1	CASTPTASTLVQFF
TRBV7-2	TRBJ1-4	CASSLVGGRRGANEKLFF
TRBV11-2	TRBJ1-1	CASSLAWRSGAFF
TRBV2	TRBJ2-2	CASNKDRVNTGELFF
TRBV5-6	TRBJ2-5	CASSFWTAKETQYF
TRBV19	TRBJ2-1	CASTSGRMDSYNEQFF
TRBV5-6	TRBJ2-3	CASINVGRSTDTQYF
TRBV2	TRBJ1-4	CASSEGQGRVKLFF
TRBV4-2	TRBJ2-4	CASSQDLRGGNIQYF
TRBV18	TRBJ2-1	CASSPAGDLPYNEQFF
TRBV28	TRBJ1-1	CASSLLEGVWDTEAFF
TRBV7-9	TRBJ2-1	CASSFDAGDNEQFF
TRBV5-6	TRBJ1-4	CASSPAQNRDQVEKLFF
TRBV27	TRBJ2-1	CASSLHQQGAQFF
TRBV10-3	TRBJ2-7	CAIRALADYEQYF
TRBV28	TRBJ1-1	CASRWGRNTEAFF
TRBV11-2	TRBJ1-1	CASSFGIGTGGRMNTEAFF
TRBV5-1	TRBJ2-5	CASSLGWTSGQETQYF
TRBV9	TRBJ1-1	CASSVVSGGQPEAFF